Listed below are T cell receptor beta chains from one sample, sequenced in a study of OX40 agonist ivuxolimab in advanced cancers. The assay was immunoSEQ multiplex PCR, and TCRdb's table has in-frame clones only and misses some. The table records roughly 63,000 clones, roughly nine tenths of them present only once. This specimen was CD4+ or CD8+ T cells sorted from blood, taken in a trial of the OX40 agonist ivuxolimab. Source of these receptors: an adult with an advanced solid tumor such as melanoma, head and neck, liver or kidney cancer. The CDR3 runs from the conserved cysteine through the conserved F or W. Each record gives: V gene, D gene, clone size, J gene, CDR3 protein, CDR3 DNA. The D gene is left open where the match is weak. Clone size is shown for a subset of rows, as once, few, many or a class of expanded clone.

>TRBV6-5|TRBD2|-|TRBJ2-7
CASSYSSASGGEQYF
TGTGCCAGCAGTTACTCATCGGCTAGCGGAGGAGAGCAGTACTTC
>TRBV9|TRBD1|-|TRBJ2-1
CASSQGGLPGDEQFF
TGTGCCAGCAGTCAAGGGGGCCTCCCCGGCGATGAGCAGTTCTTC
>TRBV7-8|TRBD2|-|TRBJ2-7
CASSLGRGLYEQYF
TGTGCCAGCAGCTTAGGACGGGGACTATACGAGCAGTACTTC
>TRBV4-1|-|once|TRBJ1-2
CASSQIQGNYGYTF
TGCGCCAGCAGCCAAATACAGGGAAACTATGGCTACACCTTC
>TRBV27|-|-|TRBJ1-5
CASRVYSNQPQHF
TGTGCCAGCAGGGTATATAGCAATCAGCCCCAGCATTTT
>TRBV5-6|-|-|TRBJ2-7
CASSLGSSYEQYF
TGTGCCAGCAGCTTAGGGAGTTCCTACGAGCAGTACTTC
>TRBV27|TRBD1|few|TRBJ2-7
CASSPQTGLDLYEQYF
TGTGCCAGCAGTCCGCAGACAGGGTTGGATTTGTACGAGCAGTACTTC
>TRBV2|-|medium-sized|TRBJ2-7
CATYPGVQGYEQYF
TGTGCCACCTACCCGGGGGTTCAGGGCTACGAGCAGTACTTC
>TRBV7-9|TRBD2|few|TRBJ2-3
CASSPGQGLAGSDTQYF
TGTGCCAGCAGCCCGGGCCAGGGACTAGCGGGGTCAGATACGCAGTATTTT
>TRBV5-1|-|-|TRBJ2-3
CASSAGVGSLTDTQYF
TGCGCCAGCAGCGCTGGCGTTGGCTCCCTAACAGATACGCAGTATTTT
>TRBV28|TRBD1|-|TRBJ1-2
CASSSISRDRGRHYGYTF
TGTGCCAGCAGTTCCATATCGAGGGACAGGGGGCGTCACTATGGCTACACCTTC
>TRBV19|-|-|TRBJ2-3
CASTVGNLDTQYF
TGTGCCAGTACGGTTGGTAATCTTGATACGCAGTATTTT
>TRBV5-5|-|-|TRBJ2-7
CASSLERTSYEQYF
TGTGCCAGCAGCTTGGAGCGGACGTCCTACGAGCAGTACTTC
>TRBV10-2|-|once|TRBJ2-3
CASRGPMGVDTQYF
TGCGCCAGCAGGGGACCCATGGGAGTAGATACGCAGTATTTT
>TRBV5-4|-|-|TRBJ2-7
CASSFSSGYEQYF
TGTGCCAGCAGCTTCTCGTCCGGCTACGAGCAGTACTTC
>TRBV27|-|-|TRBJ2-2
CASSLLGEGTGELFF
TGTGCCAGCAGTTTATTGGGAGAGGGGACCGGGGAGCTGTTTTTT
>TRBV30|-|-|TRBJ1-2
CAWSEGNGYTF
TGTGCCTGGAGCGAGGGGAATGGCTACACCTTC
>TRBV27|-|-|TRBJ1-5
CASSLTGQPQHF
TGTGCCAGCAGTCTTACAGGTCAGCCCCAGCATTTT
>TRBV9|TRBD1|few|TRBJ1-1
CASSVDRVPTEAFF
TGTGCCAGCAGCGTCGACAGGGTCCCCACTGAAGCTTTCTTT
>TRBV29-1|TRBD1|-|TRBJ1-1
CSVEEPPSTGGTEAFF
TGCAGCGTTGAAGAACCTCCCTCCACAGGGGGCACTGAAGCTTTCTTT
>TRBV25-1|-|-|TRBJ1-1
CASSGTGRSTEAFF
TGTGCCAGCAGTGGCACTGGGAGGAGCACTGAAGCTTTCTTT
>TRBV5-1|-|-|TRBJ2-3
CASNAGGSTDTQYF
TGCGCCAGCAACGCAGGGGGGAGCACAGATACGCAGTATTTT
>TRBV5-5|TRBD1|medium-sized|TRBJ1-2
CASSPTGLTYGYTF
TGTGCCAGCAGCCCGACAGGGCTTACCTATGGCTACACCTTC
>TRBV28|-|-|TRBJ2-3
CASSSSSADTQYF
TGTGCCAGCAGTTCCTCTAGCGCAGATACGCAGTATTTT
>TRBV27|-|-|TRBJ1-6
CASIRGAPGTNSPLHF
TGTGCCAGCATCAGGGGCGCCCCGGGAACTAATTCACCCCTCCACTTT
>TRBV28|TRBD2|-|TRBJ2-7
CASTLRGGGFYEQYF
TGTGCCAGCACACTTCGGGGCGGGGGGTTCTACGAGCAGTACTTC
>TRBV5-6|-|once|TRBJ1-5
CASSLGGGDNQPQHF
TGTGCCAGCAGCTTGGGCGGGGGGGACAATCAGCCCCAGCATTTT
>TRBV9|-|many|TRBJ1-2
CASSVAGDYGYTF
TGTGCCAGCAGCGTAGCGGGGGACTATGGCTACACCTTC
>TRBV28|-|-|TRBJ1-1
CASSVLYRAPDTEAFF
TGTGCCAGCAGCGTCCTGTACAGGGCTCCCGACACTGAAGCTTTCTTT
>TRBV28|-|-|TRBJ2-7
CASSFEIFYEQYF
TGTGCCAGCAGTTTTGAAATATTCTACGAGCAGTACTTC
>TRBV11-2|-|-|TRBJ2-3
CASSLENRAQYF
TGTGCCAGCAGCCTCGAGAACCGCGCGCAGTATTTT
>TRBV7-2|-|-|TRBJ2-7
CASSAPGEQYF
TGTGCCAGCAGCGCCCCGGGCGAGCAGTACTTC
>TRBV19|-|-|TRBJ1-2
CAIFDSLRYTF
TGTGCCATTTTCGACAGTTTGCGCTACACCTTC
>TRBV7-9|TRBD1|-|TRBJ1-2
CASSFTGGSGYTF
TGTGCCAGCAGCTTCACAGGGGGCTCTGGCTACACCTTC
>TRBV2|-|-|TRBJ2-1
CASSPGQGKTSGHPGTIYEQFF
TGTGCCAGTTCTCCGGGACAGGGGAAGACTAGCGGACACCCCGGAACGATTTATGAGCAGTTCTTC
>TRBV14|TRBD1|once|TRBJ1-1
CASSQRQGARTEAFF
TGTGCCAGCAGCCAAAGGCAGGGGGCGCGCACTGAAGCTTTCTTT
>TRBV27|-|-|TRBJ2-7
CASRRAIQPYEQYF
TGTGCCAGCAGGCGGGCCATACAGCCCTACGAGCAGTACTTC
>TRBV29-1|TRBD2|-|TRBJ2-7
CSVSGTYEQYF
TGCAGCGTCAGCGGGACTTACGAGCAGTACTTC
>TRBV2|TRBD1|-|TRBJ1-6
CASSGGTVNSPLHF
TGTGCCAGCAGTGGTGGGACAGTTAATTCACCCCTCCACTTT
>TRBV10-2|-|-|TRBJ1-2
CASREQGPYGYTF
TGCGCCAGCAGGGAACAGGGTCCCTATGGCTACACCTTC
>TRBV5-4|TRBD2|-|TRBJ2-3
CASSPEAGETDTQYF
TGTGCCAGCAGCCCCGAAGCGGGAGAAACAGATACGCAGTATTTT
>TRBV30|-|-|TRBJ2-7
CAWSQGLSYEQYF
TGTGCCTGGAGCCAAGGTCTCTCCTACGAGCAGTACTTC
>TRBV7-9|-|-|TRBJ2-5
CASSLLSSGTLPQETQYF
TGTGCCAGCAGCCTTCTATCCTCCGGGACGCTCCCCCAAGAGACCCAGTACTTC
>TRBV4-2|-|-|TRBJ1-6
CASSPWDGNSPLHF
TGTGCCAGCAGCCCTTGGGACGGAAATTCACCCCTCCACTTT
>TRBV9|-|-|TRBJ1-5
CASSVGPGAGQPQHF
TGTGCCAGCAGCGTAGGCCCAGGGGCAGGCCAGCCCCAGCATTTT
>TRBV27|-|once|TRBJ2-1
CASSLIPIPSYNEQFF
TGTGCCAGCAGTCTTATCCCCATACCTTCCTACAATGAGCAGTTCTTC
>TRBV27|-|-|TRBJ2-1
CASSLYNEQFF
TGTGCCAGCAGTTTATACAATGAGCAGTTCTTC
>TRBV5-6|-|-|TRBJ2-5
CASSFVGPPGEETQYF
TGTGCCAGCAGCTTTGTGGGGCCCCCAGGGGAAGAGACCCAGTACTTC
>TRBV5-4|-|-|TRBJ1-1
CASSLTGNTEAFF
TGTGCCAGCAGCCTGACGGGGAACACTGAAGCTTTCTTT
>TRBV6-1|TRBD1|-|TRBJ2-1
CASSVSRDRGYNEQFF
TGTGCCAGCAGTGTATCCCGGGACAGGGGGTACAATGAGCAGTTCTTC
>TRBV7-6|-|-|TRBJ1-2
CASSLKGYTF
TGTGCCAGCAGCCTTAAAGGCTACACCTTC
>TRBV9|-|once|TRBJ1-2
CASSASQRRPYGYTF
TGTGCCAGCAGCGCCTCACAGAGACGGCCCTATGGCTACACCTTC
>TRBV19|-|-|TRBJ2-1
CASSMSAGSSYNEQFF
TGTGCCAGTAGTATGTCTGCGGGAAGCTCCTACAATGAGCAGTTCTTC
>TRBV7-9|-|-|TRBJ2-1
CASSPVRGQLNEQFF
TGTGCCAGCAGCCCCGTCCGTGGACAGCTTAATGAGCAGTTCTTC